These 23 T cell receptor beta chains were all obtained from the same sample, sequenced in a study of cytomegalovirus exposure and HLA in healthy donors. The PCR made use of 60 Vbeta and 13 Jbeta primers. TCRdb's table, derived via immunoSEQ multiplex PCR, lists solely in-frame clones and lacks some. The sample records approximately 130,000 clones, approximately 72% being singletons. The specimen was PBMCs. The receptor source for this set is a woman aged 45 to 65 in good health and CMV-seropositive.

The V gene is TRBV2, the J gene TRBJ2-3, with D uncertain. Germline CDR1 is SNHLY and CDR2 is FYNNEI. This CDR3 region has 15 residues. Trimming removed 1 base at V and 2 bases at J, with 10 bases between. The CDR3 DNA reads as TGTGCCAGCAGTGAAGTGGTGGCTGACACAGATACGCAGTATTTT. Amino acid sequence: CASSEVVADTDTQYF.

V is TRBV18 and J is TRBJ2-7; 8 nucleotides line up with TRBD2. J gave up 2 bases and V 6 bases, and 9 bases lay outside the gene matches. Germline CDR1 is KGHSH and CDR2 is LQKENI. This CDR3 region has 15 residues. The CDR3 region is CASSPGGGKAYEQYF. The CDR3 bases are TGTGCCAGCTCCCCCGGGGGGGGGAAAGCCTACGAGCAGTACTTC. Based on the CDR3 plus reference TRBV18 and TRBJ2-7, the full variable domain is NAGVMQNPRHLVRRRGQEARLRCSPMKGHSHVYWYRQLPEEGLKFMVYLQKENIIDESGMPKERFSAEFPKEGPSILRIQQVVRGDSAAYFCASSPGGGKAYEQYFGPGTRLTVT.

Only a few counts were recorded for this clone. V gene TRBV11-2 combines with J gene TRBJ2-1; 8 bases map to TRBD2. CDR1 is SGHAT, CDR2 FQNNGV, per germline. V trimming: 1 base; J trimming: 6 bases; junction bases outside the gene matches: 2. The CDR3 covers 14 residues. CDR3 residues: CASSLVGTSNEQFF. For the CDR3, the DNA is TGTGCCAGCAGCTTAGTCGGGACTAGCAATGAGCAGTTCTTC.

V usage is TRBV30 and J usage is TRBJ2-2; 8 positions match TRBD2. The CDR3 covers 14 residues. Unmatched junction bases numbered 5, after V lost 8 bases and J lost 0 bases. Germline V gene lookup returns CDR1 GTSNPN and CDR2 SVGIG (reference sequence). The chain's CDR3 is CASSGGPNTGELFF. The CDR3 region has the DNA TGTGCCAGTTCGGGGGGGCCGAACACCGGGGAGCTGTTTTTT.

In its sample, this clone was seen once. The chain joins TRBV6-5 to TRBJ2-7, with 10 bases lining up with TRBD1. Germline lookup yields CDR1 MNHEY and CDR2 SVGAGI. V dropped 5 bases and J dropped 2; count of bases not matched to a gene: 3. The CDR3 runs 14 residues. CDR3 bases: TGTGCCAGCAGTCGGACAGGGGGTACCTACGAGCAGTACTTC. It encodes CASSRTGGTYEQYF.

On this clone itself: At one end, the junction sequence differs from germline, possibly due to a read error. CDR3 sequence reads: CSSSTGGTEAFF. For the CDR3, the DNA is TGTTCCAGCAGCACAGGGGGCACTGAAGCTTTCTTT. V and J are TRBV7-9 and TRBJ1-1; 8 bases are a match to TRBD1. The germline gives CDR1 SEHNR, CDR2 FQNEAQ (reference sequence). The CDR3 runs to 12 residues.

CDR3 in amino acids: CASSYSGLMNTEAFF. The CDR3 nucleotides read TGTGCCAGCAGTTACTCTGGGCTGATGAACACTGAAGCTTTCTTT. This sequence joins TRBV6-5 and TRBJ1-1; D unclear. In germline, CDR1 is MNHEY, CDR2 SVGAGI. The CDR3 spans 15 residues. V lost 0 bases, J lost 0 bases, and 8 bases lay in between.

The CDR3 loop reads CASSLGAGGPGTDTQYF. The DNA of the CDR3 is TGTGCCAGCAGCTTAGGAGCGGGAGGGCCGGGCACAGATACGCAGTATTTT. The chain links TRBV7-6 to TRBJ2-3, with 10 bases fitting TRBD2. V was pared by 1 base and J by 1 base, with 5 bases of the junction left unmatched. Germline values: CDR1 SGHVS, CDR2 FNYEAQ. CDR3 size: 17 residues.

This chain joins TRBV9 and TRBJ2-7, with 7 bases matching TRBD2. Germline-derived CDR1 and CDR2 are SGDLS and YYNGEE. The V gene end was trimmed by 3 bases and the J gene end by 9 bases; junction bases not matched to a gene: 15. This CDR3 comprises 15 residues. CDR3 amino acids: CASSGGLADPTVQYF. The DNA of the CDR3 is TGTGCCAGCAGCGGCGGGCTAGCGGACCCTACGGTGCAGTACTTC.

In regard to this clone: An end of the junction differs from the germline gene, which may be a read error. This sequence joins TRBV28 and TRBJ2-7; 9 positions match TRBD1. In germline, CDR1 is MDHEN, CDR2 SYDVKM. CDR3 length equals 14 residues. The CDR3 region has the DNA TGTGCCAGTAGTTTAGGGACAGGGACCTACGAGCAGTACTTC. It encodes CASSLGTGTYEQYF.

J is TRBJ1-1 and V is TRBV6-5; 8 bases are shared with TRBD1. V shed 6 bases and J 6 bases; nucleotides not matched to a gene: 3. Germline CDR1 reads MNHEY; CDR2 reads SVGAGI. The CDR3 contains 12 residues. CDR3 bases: TGTGCCAGCAGCGGACAGGGAGCTGAAGCTTTCTTT. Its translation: CASSGQGAEAFF.

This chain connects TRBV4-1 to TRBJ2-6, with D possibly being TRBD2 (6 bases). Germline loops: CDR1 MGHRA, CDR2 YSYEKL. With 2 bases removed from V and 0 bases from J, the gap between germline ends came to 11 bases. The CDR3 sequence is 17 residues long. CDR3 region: CASSQRFGGSGANVLTF. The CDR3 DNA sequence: TGCGCCAGCAGCCAAAGGTTCGGGGGCTCTGGGGCCAACGTCCTGACTTTC.

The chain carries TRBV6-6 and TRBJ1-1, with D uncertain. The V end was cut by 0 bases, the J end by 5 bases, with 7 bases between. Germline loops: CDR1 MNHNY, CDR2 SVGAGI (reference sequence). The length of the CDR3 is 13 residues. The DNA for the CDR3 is TGTGCCAGCAGTTACTCGCGGTGGACTGAAGCTTTCTTT. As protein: CASSYSRWTEAFF.

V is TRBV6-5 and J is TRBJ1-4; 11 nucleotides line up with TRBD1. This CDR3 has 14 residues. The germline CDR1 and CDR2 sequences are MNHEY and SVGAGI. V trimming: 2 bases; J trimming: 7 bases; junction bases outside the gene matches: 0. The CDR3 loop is CASSYGQGAEKLFF. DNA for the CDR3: TGTGCCAGCAGTTACGGACAGGGGGCTGAAAAACTGTTTTTT.

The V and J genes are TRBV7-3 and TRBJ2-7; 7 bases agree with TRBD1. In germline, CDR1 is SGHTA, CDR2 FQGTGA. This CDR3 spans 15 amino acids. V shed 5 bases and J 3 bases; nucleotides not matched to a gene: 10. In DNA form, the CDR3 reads TGTGCCAGCAGCCTTCAGGGGGAAGGCAACTACGAGCAGTACTTC. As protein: CASSLQGEGNYEQYF.

CDR3 nucleotides: TGTGCCAGCAGCGACCTCCGGACAGGGGGCGAGACCCAGTACTTC. It is translated as CASSDLRTGGETQYF. This chain connects TRBV9 to TRBJ2-5, with 11 nucleotides matching TRBD1. Per germline, CDR1 SGDLS and CDR2 YYNGEE. This CDR3 has 15 amino acids. J gave up 5 bases and V 3 bases, and 6 bases lay outside the gene matches.

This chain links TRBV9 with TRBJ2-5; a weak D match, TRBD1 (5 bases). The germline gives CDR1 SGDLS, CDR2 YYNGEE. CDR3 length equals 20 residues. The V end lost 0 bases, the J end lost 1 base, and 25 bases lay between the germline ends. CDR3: CASSVGGLRLVGPAQETQYF. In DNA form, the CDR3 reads TGTGCCAGCAGCGTAGGGGGCTTGAGGTTGGTGGGGCCCGCCCAAGAGACCCAGTACTTC.

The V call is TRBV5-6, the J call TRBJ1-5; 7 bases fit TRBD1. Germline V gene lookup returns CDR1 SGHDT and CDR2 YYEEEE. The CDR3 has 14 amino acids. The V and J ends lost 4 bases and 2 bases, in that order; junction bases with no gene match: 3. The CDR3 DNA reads TGTGCCAGCAGCCCCGGGACAGGCAATCAGCCCCAGCATTTT. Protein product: CASSPGTGNQPQHF.

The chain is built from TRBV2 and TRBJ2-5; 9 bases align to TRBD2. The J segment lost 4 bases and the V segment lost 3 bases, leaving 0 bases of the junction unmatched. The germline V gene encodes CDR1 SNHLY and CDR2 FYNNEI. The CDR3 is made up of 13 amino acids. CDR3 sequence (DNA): TGTGCCAGCAGTGAGGGACTAGCAGAGACCCAGTACTTC. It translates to CASSEGLAETQYF.

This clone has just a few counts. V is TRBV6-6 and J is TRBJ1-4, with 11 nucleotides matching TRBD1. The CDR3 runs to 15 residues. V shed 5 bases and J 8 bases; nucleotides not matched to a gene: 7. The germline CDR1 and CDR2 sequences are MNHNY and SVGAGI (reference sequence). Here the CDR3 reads CASSPGTGGFEKLFF. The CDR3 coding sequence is TGTGCCAGCAGTCCTGGGACAGGGGGTTTCGAAAAACTGTTTTTT.

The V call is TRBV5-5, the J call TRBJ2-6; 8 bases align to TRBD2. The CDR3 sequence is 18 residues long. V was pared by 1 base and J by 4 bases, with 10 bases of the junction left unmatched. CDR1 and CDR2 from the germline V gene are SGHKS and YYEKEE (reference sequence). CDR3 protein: CASSLSGRPSWGANVLTF. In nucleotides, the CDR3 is TGTGCCAGCAGCTTGAGCGGGAGACCATCGTGGGGGGCCAACGTCCTGACTTTC.

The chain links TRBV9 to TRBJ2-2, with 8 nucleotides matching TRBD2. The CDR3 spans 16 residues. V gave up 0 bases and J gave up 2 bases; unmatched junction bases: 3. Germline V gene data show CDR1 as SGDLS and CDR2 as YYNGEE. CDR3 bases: TGTGCCAGCAGCGTAGTGGGGACTAGAAACACCGGGGAGCTGTTTTTT. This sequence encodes CASSVVGTRNTGELFF. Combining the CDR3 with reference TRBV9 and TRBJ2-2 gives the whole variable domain DSGVTQTPKHLITATGQRVTLRCSPRSGDLSVYWYQQSLDQGLQFLIQYYNGEERAKGNILERFSAQQFPDLHSELNLSSLELGDSALYFCASSVVGTRNTGELFFGEGSRLTVL.

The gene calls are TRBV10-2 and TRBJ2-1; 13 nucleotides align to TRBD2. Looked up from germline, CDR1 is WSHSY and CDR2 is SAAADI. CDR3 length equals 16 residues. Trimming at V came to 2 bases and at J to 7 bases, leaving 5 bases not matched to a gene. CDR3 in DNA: TGCGCCAGCAGTGAGGCGACGACTAGCGGGAGGAATGAGCAGTTCTTC. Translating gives CASSEATTSGRNEQFF.